Below, one T cell receptor beta chain is given with its context. Its antigen is not known. TCRbeta library construction was performed incorporating unique molecular identifiers. TCRdb processed the PCR reads anew with MiXCR; each CDR3 protein has one entry. The sample shows roughly 100,000 distinct CDR3 sequences, approximately 6% of them seen only once. The CDR3 is 15 amino acids. Trimming cost V 3 bases and J 0 bases; bases outside gene matches: 2. The germline gives CDR1 SGHNT, CDR2 YYREEE (reference sequence). The sample comes from a study of T-cell reconstitution after alpha-beta-depleted transplantation in children. Whole-study findings and limits: Reportedly, only several hundred clones from non-depleted graft cells drove alpha-beta T-cell counts at about two months. T-cell counts and diversity at one year post-transplant came mainly from newly produced T cells. The origin of high day-60 TCRbeta diversity in some patients lay in surviving recipient T cells and thymic progenitors.

The chain carries TRBV5-4 and TRBJ2-1; the match to TRBD2 covers 8 bases. Sequenced here: PBMCs, mostly from graft donor cells, sampled 60 days after TCRalphabeta/CD19-depleted stem cell transplant. The receptor's source is a female patient aged 2-10 years who had a stem cell transplant for Fanconi anemia, so the T cells may come from the graft donor. The chain's CDR3 is CASSSGLVSYNEQFF. The CDR3 DNA follows: TGTGCCAGCAGCTCGGGACTAGTCTCCTACAATGAGCAGTTCTTC.